This T cell receptor (beta chain) was sequenced during a study of CD4 T cells in relation to SARS-CoV-2 and coronaviruses. Study in general: The HLA restriction of the shared crossreactive spike epitopes was mapped.

V lost 5 bases and J lost 0; bases outside the gene matches: 13. CDR1 and CDR2 (germline): LNHDA, SQIVND (reference sequence). This CDR3 region has 19 residues. Generated by immunoSEQ multiplex PCR, the TCRdb table keeps only in-frame clones and is missing some. The sample has some 26,000 clones; 74% are singletons. Worth noting for this clone: Its cognate antigen is unknown.

CD4+ T cells from unexposed donors were obtained before the COVID-19 pandemic (2011-2018). The cells were cultured for 10 days before CD4+ T cells were isolated. The sequence was obtained from a human donor in good health. The rearrangement uses TRBV19 and TRBJ2-6; 7 positions match TRBD2. What was sequenced was CD4+ T cells from PBMCs, cultured in vitro. CDR3 nucleotide sequence: TGTGCCAGTAGTGGCTTGGGGTACGGGGGGAACTCTGGGGCCAACGTCCTGACTTTC. Translation gives CASSGLGYGGNSGANVLTF.